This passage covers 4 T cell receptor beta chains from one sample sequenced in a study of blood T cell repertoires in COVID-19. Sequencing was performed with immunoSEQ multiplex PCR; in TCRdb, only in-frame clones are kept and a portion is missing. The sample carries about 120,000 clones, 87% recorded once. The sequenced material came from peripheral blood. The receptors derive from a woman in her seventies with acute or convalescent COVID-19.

The CDR3 DNA follows: TGCAGTGCTAGTCAGCTAGCGGGTTCCTACGAGCAGTACTTC. Its translation is CSASQLAGSYEQYF. The rearrangement joins TRBV20-1 to TRBJ2-7, with TRBD2 matching 8 bases. This CDR3 comprises 14 residues. V lost 3 bases to trimming and J lost 1 base; unmatched junction nucleotides: 5. Germline CDR1 is DFQATT and CDR2 is SNEGSKA (reference sequence).

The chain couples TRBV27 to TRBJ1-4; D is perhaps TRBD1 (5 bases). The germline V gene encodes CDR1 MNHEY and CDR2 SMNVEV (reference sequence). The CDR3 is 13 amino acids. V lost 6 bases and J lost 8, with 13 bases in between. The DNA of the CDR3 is TGTGCCAGCAGAGCAGACAGCCTCGAAAAACTGTTTTTT. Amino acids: CASRADSLEKLFF. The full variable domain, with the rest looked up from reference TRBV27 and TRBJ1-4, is EAQVTQNPRYLITVTGKKLTVTCSQNMNHEYMSWYRQDPGLGLRQIYYSMNVEVTDKGDVPEGYKVSRKEKRNFPLILESPSPNQTSLYFCASRADSLEKLFFGSGTQLSVL.

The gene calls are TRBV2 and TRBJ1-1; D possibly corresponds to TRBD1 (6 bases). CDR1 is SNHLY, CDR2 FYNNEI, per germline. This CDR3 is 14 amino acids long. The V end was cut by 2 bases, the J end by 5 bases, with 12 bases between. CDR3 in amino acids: CASSELWGRTEAFF. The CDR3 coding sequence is TGTGCCAGCAGTGAACTGTGGGGGCGTACTGAAGCTTTCTTT.

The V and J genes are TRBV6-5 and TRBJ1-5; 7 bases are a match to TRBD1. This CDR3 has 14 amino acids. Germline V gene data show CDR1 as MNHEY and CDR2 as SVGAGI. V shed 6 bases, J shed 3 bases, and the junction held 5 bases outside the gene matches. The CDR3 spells CASSNRGPNQPQHF. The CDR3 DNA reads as TGTGCCAGCAGCAACAGGGGACCCAATCAGCCCCAGCATTTT.